Each of the 11 T cell receptor beta chains below was sequenced from the same sample in a study of memory CD4+ T cells and cytomegalovirus serostatus. Single viable CD3+CD4+CD8-CD45RO+ cells were sorted as the memory CD4+ T cells. This table comes from immunoSEQ multiplex PCR, and its TCRdb copy is limited to in-frame clones, with some not included. The top ten clones hold less than 2.5% of a sample with under 55,000 clones, around 83% of them seen once. Sequencing was done on a sample of memory CD4+ T cells from blood. These receptors were taken from an adult in good health and CMV-seropositive.

The sample holds a few counts of this clone. V is TRBV5-6 and J is TRBJ1-6; 8 bases fit TRBD1. The CDR3 is 16 amino acids. V trimming: 2 bases; J trimming: 5 bases; junction bases outside the gene matches: 6. The germline gives CDR1 SGHDT, CDR2 YYEEEE. CDR3 DNA sequence: TGTGCCAGCAGCTTCTGGACAGGGCAAAATAATTCACCCCTCCACTTT. It encodes CASSFWTGQNNSPLHF.

This chain connects TRBV7-9 to TRBJ1-1; D is undetermined. Germline values: CDR1 SEHNR, CDR2 FQNEAQ (reference sequence). The CDR3 is made up of 15 amino acids. Trimming stripped 1 base from V and 1 base from J, with 10 bases between. CDR3 coding DNA: TGTGCCAGCAGCTTAGTTGCGATCACGAACACTGAAGCTTTCTTT. Protein sequence: CASSLVAITNTEAFF.

The chain couples TRBV4-2 to TRBJ1-5, with no clear D. The germline V gene has CDR1 LGHNA and CDR2 YNFKEQ. Trimming pared 0 bases from V and 4 bases from J, leaving 13 bases between. The CDR3 contains 16 residues. DNA of the CDR3: TGTGCCAGCAGCCAAGATCGGCAGATCCTTAATCAGCCCCAGCATTTT. This sequence encodes CASSQDRQILNQPQHF.

The V gene is TRBV14, the J gene TRBJ1-1, with TRBD1 matching 7 bases. The CDR3 contains 15 residues. Per germline, CDR1 SGHDN and CDR2 FVKESK. Trimming removed 3 bases from V and 0 bases from J; junction bases left unmatched: 4. The CDR3 DNA sequence: TGTGCCAGCAGCCAGCTTACAGGGGTGAACACTGAAGCTTTCTTT. This translates into CASSQLTGVNTEAFF.

This chain joins TRBV15 and TRBJ2-7; 10 bases fit TRBD2. The CDR3 covers 15 residues. V trimming: 4 bases; J trimming: 3 bases; junction bases outside the gene matches: 6. Germline V gene data show CDR1 as LNHNV and CDR2 as YYDKDF (reference sequence). CDR3 nucleotides: TGTGCCACCAGCATTTCTAGCGGGAGAAGCTACGAGCAGTACTTC. This translates into CATSISSGRSYEQYF.

The V and J genes are TRBV5-6 and TRBJ1-2; TRBD1 aligns across 7 bases. There are 16 residues in the CDR3. Germline CDR1 SGHDT, CDR2 YYEEEE. The V segment lost 0 bases and the J segment 3 bases; nucleotides outside the gene matches: 8. CDR3 bases: TGTGCCAGCAGCTTGGGGACAGGAACAATCCACTATGGCTACACCTTC. Protein product: CASSLGTGTIHYGYTF. Full variable domain (remainder filled in from reference TRBV5-6 and TRBJ1-2): DAGVTQSPTHLIKTRGQQVTLRCSPKSGHDTVSWYQQALGQGPQFIFQYYEEEERQRGNFPDRFSGHQFPNYSSELNVNALLLGDSALYLCASSLGTGTIHYGYTFGSGTRLTVV.

In its sample, this clone was seen once. This chain joins TRBV7-2 and TRBJ2-2; D is perhaps TRBD1 or TRBD2 (5 bases each). The CDR3 length is 15 residues. V was clipped by 5 bases and J by 4 bases, with 14 bases between them. Germline values: CDR1 SGHTA, CDR2 FQGNSA. CDR3 coding DNA: TGTGCCAGCAGCAAGGGACCCCATGGCACCGGGGAGCTGTTTTTT. The encoded protein is CASSKGPHGTGELFF.

In nucleotides, the CDR3 is TGTGCCAGCAGTTCCCCTGGGACGGCAGGAGACTACACCTTC. Amino acid sequence: CASSSPGTAGDYTF. The V and J genes are TRBV27 and TRBJ1-2, with D maybe TRBD1 (5 bases). CDR1 MNHEY and CDR2 SMNVEV come from the germline V gene (reference sequence). CDR3 length equals 14 residues. V was clipped by 4 bases and J by 10 bases, with 19 bases between them.

V is TRBV27 and J is TRBJ1-5; TRBD1 matches at 7 bases. The CDR3 loop spans 14 amino acids. Germline loops: CDR1 MNHEY, CDR2 SMNVEV (reference sequence). V shed 6 bases, J shed 0 bases, and the junction held 2 bases outside the gene matches. The CDR3 reads CASRGTVSNQPQHF. In DNA, the CDR3 is TGTGCCAGCAGGGGGACAGTTAGCAATCAGCCCCAGCATTTT.

Here the CDR3 reads CASSPRTGGMRKLFF. The CDR3 nucleotides are TGTGCCAGCAGCCCTCGGACAGGGGGAATGAGGAAACTGTTTTTT. The chain links TRBV7-2 to TRBJ1-4, with 10 bases identical to TRBD1. Trimming removed 5 bases from V and 11 bases from J; junction bases left unmatched: 11. Germline V gives CDR1 SGHTA, CDR2 FQGNSA. This CDR3 spans 15 amino acids.

The rearrangement uses TRBV4-2 and TRBJ2-5; D gene ambiguous. The germline V and J ends were trimmed by 4 bases and 2 bases, with 2 bases remaining between them. The CDR3 is 11 residues long. Germline values: CDR1 LGHNA, CDR2 YNFKEQ. The CDR3 DNA reads as TGTGCCAGCAGCCGGCAAGAGACCCAGTACTTC. Translation: CASSRQETQYF.